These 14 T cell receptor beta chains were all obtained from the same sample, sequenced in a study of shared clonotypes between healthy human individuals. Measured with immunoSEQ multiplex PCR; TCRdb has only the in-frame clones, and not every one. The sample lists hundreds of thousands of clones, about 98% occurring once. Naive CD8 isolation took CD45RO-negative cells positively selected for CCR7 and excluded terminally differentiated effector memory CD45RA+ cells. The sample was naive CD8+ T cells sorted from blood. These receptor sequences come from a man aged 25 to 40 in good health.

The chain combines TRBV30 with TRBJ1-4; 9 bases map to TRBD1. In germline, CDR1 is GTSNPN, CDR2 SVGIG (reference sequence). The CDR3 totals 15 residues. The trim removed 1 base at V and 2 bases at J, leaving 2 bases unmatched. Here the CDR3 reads CAWSEGTGTNEKLFF. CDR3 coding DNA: TGTGCCTGGAGTGAAGGGACAGGGACTAATGAAAAACTGTTTTTT.

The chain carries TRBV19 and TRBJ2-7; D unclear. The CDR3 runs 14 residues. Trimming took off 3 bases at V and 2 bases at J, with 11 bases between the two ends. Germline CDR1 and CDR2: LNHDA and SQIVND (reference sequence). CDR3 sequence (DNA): TGTGCCAGTAGTATTCTGGGGAATCCCTACGAGCAGTACTTC. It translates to CASSILGNPYEQYF.

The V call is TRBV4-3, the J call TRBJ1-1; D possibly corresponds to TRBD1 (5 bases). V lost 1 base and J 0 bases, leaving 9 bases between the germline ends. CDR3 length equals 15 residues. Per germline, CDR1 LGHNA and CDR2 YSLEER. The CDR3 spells CASSQVGLLNTEAFF. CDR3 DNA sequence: TGCGCCAGCAGCCAAGTGGGGCTCCTGAACACTGAAGCTTTCTTT.

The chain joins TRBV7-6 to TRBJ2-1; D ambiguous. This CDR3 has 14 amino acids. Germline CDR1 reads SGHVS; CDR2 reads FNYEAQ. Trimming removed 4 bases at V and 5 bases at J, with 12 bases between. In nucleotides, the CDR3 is TGTGCCAGCAGCTCCGGACCTGCCCACAATGAGCAGTTCTTC. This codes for CASSSGPAHNEQFF.

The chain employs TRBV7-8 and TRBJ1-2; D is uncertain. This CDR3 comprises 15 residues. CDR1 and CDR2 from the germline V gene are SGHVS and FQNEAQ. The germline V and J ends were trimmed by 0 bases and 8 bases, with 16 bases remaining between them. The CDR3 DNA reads TGTGCCAGCAGCTTAGCGGAGAGGGTTCTAGGCGGCTACACCTTC. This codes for CASSLAERVLGGYTF.

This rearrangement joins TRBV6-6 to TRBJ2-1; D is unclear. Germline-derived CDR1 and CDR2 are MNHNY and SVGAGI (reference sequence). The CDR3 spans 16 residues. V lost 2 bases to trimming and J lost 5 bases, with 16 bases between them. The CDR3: CASSYPDKVGNNEQFF. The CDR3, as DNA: TGTGCCAGCAGTTACCCCGACAAGGTGGGCAACAATGAGCAGTTCTTC.

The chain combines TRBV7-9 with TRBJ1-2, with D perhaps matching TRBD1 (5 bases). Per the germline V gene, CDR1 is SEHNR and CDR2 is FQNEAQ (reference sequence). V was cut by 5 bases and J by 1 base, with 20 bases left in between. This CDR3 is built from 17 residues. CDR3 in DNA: TGTGCCAGCAGCCCTCAGGGTGGGCGCGCTATTAACTATGGCTACACCTTC. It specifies CASSPQGGRAINYGYTF.

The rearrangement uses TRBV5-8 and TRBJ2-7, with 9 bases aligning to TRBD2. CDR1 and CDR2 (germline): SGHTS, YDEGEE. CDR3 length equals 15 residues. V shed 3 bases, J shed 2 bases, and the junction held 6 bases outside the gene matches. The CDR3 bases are TGTGCCAGCAGCTCCTCCGCGGGAGGGCCCTACGAGCAGTACTTC. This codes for CASSSSAGGPYEQYF.

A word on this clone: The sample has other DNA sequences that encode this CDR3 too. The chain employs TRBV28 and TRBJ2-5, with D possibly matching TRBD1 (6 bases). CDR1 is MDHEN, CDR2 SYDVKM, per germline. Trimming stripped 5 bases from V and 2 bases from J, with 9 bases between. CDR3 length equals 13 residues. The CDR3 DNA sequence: TGTGCCAGCAGTCTCGGACAGCAAGAGACCCAGTACTTC. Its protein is CASSLGQQETQYF.

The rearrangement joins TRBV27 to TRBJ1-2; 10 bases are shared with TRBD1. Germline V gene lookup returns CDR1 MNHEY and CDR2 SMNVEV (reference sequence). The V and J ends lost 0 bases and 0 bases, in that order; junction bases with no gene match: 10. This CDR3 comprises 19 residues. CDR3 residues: CASSLSPFDRGQSNYGYTF. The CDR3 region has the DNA TGTGCCAGCAGTTTATCCCCTTTCGACAGGGGGCAGTCTAACTATGGCTACACCTTC.

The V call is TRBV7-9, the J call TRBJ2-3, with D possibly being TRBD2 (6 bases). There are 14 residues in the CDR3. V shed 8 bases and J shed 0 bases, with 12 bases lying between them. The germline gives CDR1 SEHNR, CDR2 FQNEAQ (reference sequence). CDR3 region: CASGGAVSTDTQYF. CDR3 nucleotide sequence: TGTGCCAGCGGCGGGGCAGTTAGCACAGATACGCAGTATTTT.

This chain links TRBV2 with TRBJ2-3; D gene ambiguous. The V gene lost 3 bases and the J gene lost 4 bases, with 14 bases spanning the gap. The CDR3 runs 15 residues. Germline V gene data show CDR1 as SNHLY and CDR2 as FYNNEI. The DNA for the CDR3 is TGTGCCAGCAGTGAGAAATGGCGTGATGCAGATACGCAGTATTTT. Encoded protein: CASSEKWRDADTQYF.

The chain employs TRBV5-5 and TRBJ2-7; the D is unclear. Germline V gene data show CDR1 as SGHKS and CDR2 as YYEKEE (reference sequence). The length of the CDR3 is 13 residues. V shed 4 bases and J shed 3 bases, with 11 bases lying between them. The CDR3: CASSPNLVYEQYF. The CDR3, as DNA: TGTGCCAGCAGCCCCAATCTGGTCTACGAGCAGTACTTC.

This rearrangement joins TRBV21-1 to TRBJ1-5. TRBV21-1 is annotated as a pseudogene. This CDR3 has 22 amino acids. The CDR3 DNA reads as TGTGCCAGCTTGCTCGGGACGGGACGATACAGCCTTGTCGAAGCGCACAATCAGCCCCAGCATTTT. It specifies CASLLGTGRYSLVEAHNQPQHF.